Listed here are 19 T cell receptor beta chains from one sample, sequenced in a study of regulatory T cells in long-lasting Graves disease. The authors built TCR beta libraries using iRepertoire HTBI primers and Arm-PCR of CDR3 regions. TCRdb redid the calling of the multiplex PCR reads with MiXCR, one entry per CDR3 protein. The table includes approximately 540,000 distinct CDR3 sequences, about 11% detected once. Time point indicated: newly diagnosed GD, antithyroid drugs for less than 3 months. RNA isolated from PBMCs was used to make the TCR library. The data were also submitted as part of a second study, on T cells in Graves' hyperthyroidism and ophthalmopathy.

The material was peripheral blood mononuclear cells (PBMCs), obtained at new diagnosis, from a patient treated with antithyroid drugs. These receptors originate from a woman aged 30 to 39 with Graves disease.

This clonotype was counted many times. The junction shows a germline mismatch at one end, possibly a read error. Here the CDR3 reads CASSLNRGLIAF. The CDR3, as DNA: TGTGCCAGCAGCCTTAACAGGGGACTGATCGCCTTC. The chain carries TRBV3-1 and TRBJ2-1, with D perhaps matching TRBD1 (7 bases). Per germline, CDR1 LGHDT and CDR2 YNNKEL (reference sequence). This CDR3 contains 12 residues.

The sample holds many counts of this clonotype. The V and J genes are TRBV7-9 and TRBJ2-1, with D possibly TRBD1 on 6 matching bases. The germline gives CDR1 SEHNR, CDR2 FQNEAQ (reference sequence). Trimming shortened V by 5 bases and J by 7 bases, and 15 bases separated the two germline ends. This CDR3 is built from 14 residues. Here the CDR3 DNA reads TGTGCCAGCAGCGTCGTGGCAGGGGAGAATGAGCAGTTCTTC. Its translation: CASSVVAGENEQFF.

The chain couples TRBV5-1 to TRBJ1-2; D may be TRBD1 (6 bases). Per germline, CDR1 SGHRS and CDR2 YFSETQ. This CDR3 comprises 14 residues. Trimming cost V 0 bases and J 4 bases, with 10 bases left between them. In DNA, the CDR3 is TGCGCCAGCAGCTTGGAGGGGGGCGGCTATGGCTACACCTTC. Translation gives CASSLEGGGYGYTF.

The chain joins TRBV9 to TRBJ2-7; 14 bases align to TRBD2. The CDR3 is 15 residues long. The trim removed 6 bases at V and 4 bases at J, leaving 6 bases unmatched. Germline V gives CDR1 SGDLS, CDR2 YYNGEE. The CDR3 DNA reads TGTGCCAGCAACGAGGGACTAGCGGGAGCTTACGAGCAGTACTTC. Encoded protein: CASNEGLAGAYEQYF.

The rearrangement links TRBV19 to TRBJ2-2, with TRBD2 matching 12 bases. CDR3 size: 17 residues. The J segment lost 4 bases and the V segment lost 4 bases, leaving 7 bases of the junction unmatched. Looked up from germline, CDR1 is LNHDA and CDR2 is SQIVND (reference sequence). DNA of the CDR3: TGTGCCAGTAGTAGCTCGTTGGGACTAGCGGGCACCGGGGAGCTGTTTTTT. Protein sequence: CASSSSLGLAGTGELFF. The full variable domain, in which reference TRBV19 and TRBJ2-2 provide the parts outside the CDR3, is DGGITQSPKYLFRKEGQNVTLSCEQNLNHDAMYWYRQDPGQGLRLIYYSQIVNDFQKGDIAEGYSVSREKKESFPLTVTSAQKNPTAFYLCASSSSLGLAGTGELFFGEGSRLTVL.

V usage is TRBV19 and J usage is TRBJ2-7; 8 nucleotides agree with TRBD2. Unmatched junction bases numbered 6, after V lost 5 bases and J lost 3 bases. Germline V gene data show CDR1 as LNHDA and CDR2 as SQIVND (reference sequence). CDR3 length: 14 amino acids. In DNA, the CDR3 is TGTGCCAGTAGTGGCCGGGGGGGACGCTACGAGCAGTACTTC. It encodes CASSGRGGRYEQYF.

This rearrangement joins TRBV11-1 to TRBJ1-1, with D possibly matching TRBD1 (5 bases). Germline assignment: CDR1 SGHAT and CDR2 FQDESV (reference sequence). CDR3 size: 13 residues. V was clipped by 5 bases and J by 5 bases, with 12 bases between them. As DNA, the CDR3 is TGTGCCAGCAGCCAGGGCAGGTGGACTGAAGCTTTCTTT. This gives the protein CASSQGRWTEAFF.

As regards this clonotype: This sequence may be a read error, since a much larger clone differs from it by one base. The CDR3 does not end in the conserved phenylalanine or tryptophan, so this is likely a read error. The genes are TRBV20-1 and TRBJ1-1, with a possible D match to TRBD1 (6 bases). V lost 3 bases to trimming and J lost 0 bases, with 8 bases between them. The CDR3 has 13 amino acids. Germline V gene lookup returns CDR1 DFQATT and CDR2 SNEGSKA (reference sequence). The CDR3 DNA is TGCAGTGCTAGGGGACACTTGAACACTGAAGCTTTCCTT. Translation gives CSARGHLNTEAFL.

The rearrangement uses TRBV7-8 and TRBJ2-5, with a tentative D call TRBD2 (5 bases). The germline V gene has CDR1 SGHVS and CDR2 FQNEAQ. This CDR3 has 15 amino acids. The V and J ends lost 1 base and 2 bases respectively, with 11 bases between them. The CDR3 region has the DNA TGTGCCAGCAGCTTAGGCGGGCTGCTACAAGAGACCCAGTACTTC. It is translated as CASSLGGLLQETQYF.

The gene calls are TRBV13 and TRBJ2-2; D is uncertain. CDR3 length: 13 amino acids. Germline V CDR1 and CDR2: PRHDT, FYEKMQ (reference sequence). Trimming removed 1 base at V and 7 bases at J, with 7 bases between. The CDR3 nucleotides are TGTGCCAGCAGCTTAGTCCAGCTCGGGGAGCTGTTTTTT. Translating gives CASSLVQLGELFF.

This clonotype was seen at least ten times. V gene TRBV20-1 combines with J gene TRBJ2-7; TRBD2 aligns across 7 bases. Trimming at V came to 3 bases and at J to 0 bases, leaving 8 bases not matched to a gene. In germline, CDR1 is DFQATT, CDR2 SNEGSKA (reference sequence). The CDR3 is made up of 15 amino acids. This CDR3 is CSARGWGGSSYEQYF. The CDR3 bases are TGCAGTGCTAGGGGTTGGGGGGGGAGCTCCTACGAGCAGTACTTC.

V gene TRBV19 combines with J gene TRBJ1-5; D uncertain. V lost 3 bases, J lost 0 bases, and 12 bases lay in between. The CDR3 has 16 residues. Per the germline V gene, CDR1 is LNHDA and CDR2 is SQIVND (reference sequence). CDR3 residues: CASSIFGGYSNQPQHF. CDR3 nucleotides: TGTGCCAGTAGTATCTTCGGAGGTTATAGCAATCAGCCCCAGCATTTT.

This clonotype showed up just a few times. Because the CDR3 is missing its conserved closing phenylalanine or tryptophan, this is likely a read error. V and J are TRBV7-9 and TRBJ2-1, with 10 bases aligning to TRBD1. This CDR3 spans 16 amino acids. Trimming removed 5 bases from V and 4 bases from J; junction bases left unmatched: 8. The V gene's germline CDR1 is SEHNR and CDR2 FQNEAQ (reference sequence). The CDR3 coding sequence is TGTGCCAGCAGCAGCCGACAGGGGGCTTTATACAATGAGCAGTTCCTC. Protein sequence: CASSSRQGALYNEQFL.

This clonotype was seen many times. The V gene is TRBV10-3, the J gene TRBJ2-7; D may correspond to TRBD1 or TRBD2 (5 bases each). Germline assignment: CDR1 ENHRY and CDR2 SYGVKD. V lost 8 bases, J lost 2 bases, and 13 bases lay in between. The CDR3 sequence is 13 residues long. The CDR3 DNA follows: TGTGCCATCGGCCGGGACCCCACCTACGAGCAGTACTTC. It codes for CAIGRDPTYEQYF.

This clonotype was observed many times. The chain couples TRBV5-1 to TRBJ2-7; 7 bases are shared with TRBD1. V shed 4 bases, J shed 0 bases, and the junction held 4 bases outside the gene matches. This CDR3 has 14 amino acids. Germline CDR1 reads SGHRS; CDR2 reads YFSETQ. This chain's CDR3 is CASSPGQPSYEQYF. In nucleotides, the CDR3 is TGCGCCAGCAGCCCGGGACAGCCCTCCTACGAGCAGTACTTC.

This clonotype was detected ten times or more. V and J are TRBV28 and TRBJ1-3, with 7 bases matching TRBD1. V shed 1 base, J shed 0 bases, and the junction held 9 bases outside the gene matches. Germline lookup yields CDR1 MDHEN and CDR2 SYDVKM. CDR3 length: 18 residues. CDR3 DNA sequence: TGTGCCAGCAGTTTATTGGGGACAGTCGGCCTCTCTGGAAACACCATATATTTT. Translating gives CASSLLGTVGLSGNTIYF.

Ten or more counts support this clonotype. The CDR3 reads CASSQEVGRETYNEQFF. CDR3 DNA sequence: TGTGCCAGCAGCCAAGAGGTCGGCCGGGAAACATACAATGAGCAGTTCTTC. J is TRBJ2-1 and V is TRBV3-1, with D possibly being TRBD2 (5 bases). Germline V CDR1 and CDR2: LGHDT, YNNKEL (reference sequence). V lost 0 bases, J lost 4 bases, and 16 bases lay in between. The CDR3 consists of 17 residues.

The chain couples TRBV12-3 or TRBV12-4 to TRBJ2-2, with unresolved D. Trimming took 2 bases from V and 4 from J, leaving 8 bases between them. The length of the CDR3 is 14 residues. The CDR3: CASSLRLFTGELFF. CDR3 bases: TGTGCCAGCAGTTTACGACTCTTCACCGGGGAGCTGTTTTTT.

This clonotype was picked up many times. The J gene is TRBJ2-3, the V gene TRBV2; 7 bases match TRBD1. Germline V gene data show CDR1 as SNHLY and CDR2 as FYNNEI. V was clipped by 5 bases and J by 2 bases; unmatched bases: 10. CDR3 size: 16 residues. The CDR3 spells CASSRETGSFTDTQYF. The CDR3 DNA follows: TGTGCCAGCAGTAGGGAGACAGGGAGTTTCACAGATACGCAGTATTTT. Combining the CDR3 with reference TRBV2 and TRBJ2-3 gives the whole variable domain EPEVTQTPSHQVTQMGQEVILRCVPISNHLYFYWYRQILGQKVEFLVSFYNNEISEKSEIFDDQFSVERPDGSNFTLKIRSTKLEDSAMYFCASSRETGSFTDTQYFGPGTRLTVL.